Shown below are 27 T cell receptor beta chains from a single sample sequenced in a study of T cells in Graves' hyperthyroidism and ophthalmopathy. It was RNA transcripts that yielded the amplified TCR beta CDR3 regions. HTBI primers drove first-round RT-PCR of the TCR CDR3. TCRdb used MiXCR to reprocess the multiplex PCR reads, holding one entry per CDR3 protein. The sample includes approximately 330,000 distinct CDR3 sequences, 15% to 20% of them seen just once. Input material: blood. The receptors shown here come from a woman aged 45 to 65 with Graves' hyperthyroidism.

This clonotype has more than one count but fewer than ten. The V and J genes are TRBV5-1 and TRBJ2-7, with D unclear. The germline gives CDR1 SGHRS, CDR2 YFSETQ. V lost 0 bases, J lost 2 bases, and 15 bases lay in between. The CDR3 is 16 residues long. The CDR3 DNA is TGCGCCAGCAGCTTGGTTGGGCAGGCCGGACCCTACGAGCAGTACTTC. Protein product: CASSLVGQAGPYEQYF.

This clonotype appeared a few times. The rearrangement uses TRBV6-1 and TRBJ2-5; D is ambiguous. CDR1 is MNHNS and CDR2 is SASEGT in the germline V gene. The CDR3 is 14 amino acids. V was cut by 4 bases and J by 3 bases, with 12 bases left in between. The CDR3 bases are TGTGCCAGCAGTGTGTTCAGGAGTAAAGAGACCCAGTACTTC. Translated, it gives CASSVFRSKETQYF.

This clonotype was seen repeatedly, ten times or more. The CDR3 nucleotides read TGTGCCAGCTCACAACAGGGTGGCAATCAGCCCCAGCATTTT. Residues: CASSQQGGNQPQHF. This rearrangement joins TRBV18 to TRBJ1-5; tentative D call: TRBD1 (6 bases). Germline CDR1 and CDR2: KGHSH and LQKENI. V lost 4 bases, J lost 2 bases, and 9 bases lay in between. This CDR3 is built from 14 residues.

This clonotype was counted ten times or more. The V and J genes are TRBV28 and TRBJ2-7; 8 bases agree with TRBD2. CDR3 length: 13 amino acids. The V and J ends lost 5 bases and 2 bases, in that order; junction bases with no gene match: 2. Germline loops: CDR1 MDHEN, CDR2 SYDVKM. The CDR3 region has the DNA TGTGCCAGCAGTACGGGAGGGCCCTACGAGCAGTACTTC. It codes for CASSTGGPYEQYF.

In its sample, this clonotype was seen many times. J is TRBJ2-3 and V is TRBV11-2, with D possibly TRBD2 on 6 matching bases. Trimming removed 5 bases from V and 4 bases from J, with 13 bases in between. Germline CDR1 reads SGHAT; CDR2 reads FQNNGV. This CDR3 has 14 amino acids. The CDR3 DNA reads TGTGCCAGCAGCCCGGACGGGGGTGCAGATACGCAGTATTTT. This translates into CASSPDGGADTQYF.

The chain combines TRBV29-1 with TRBJ2-3; 7 bases are a match to TRBD2. The germline V gene encodes CDR1 SQVTM and CDR2 ANQGSEA. Trimming at V came to 5 bases and at J to 4 bases, leaving 9 bases not matched to a gene. CDR3 length: 14 amino acids. This chain's CDR3 is CSVMWSLAADTQYF. For the CDR3, the DNA is TGCAGCGTTATGTGGAGTCTAGCGGCAGATACGCAGTATTTT.

The CDR3 spells CASSPGGGALSETQYF. CDR3 in DNA: TGTGCCAGCAGCCCCGGCGGGGGGGCCCTATCGGAGACCCAGTACTTC. The chain has TRBV9 and TRBJ2-5; 9 bases are a match to TRBD2. Trimming cost V 4 bases and J 5 bases; bases outside gene matches: 12. The CDR3 spans 16 residues. Germline loops: CDR1 SGDLS, CDR2 YYNGEE.

This chain connects TRBV20-1 to TRBJ2-3; 8 bases line up with TRBD2. Germline V gene sequence: CDR1 DFQATT, CDR2 SNEGSKA (reference sequence). This CDR3 spans 16 amino acids. V shed 0 bases and J 0 bases; nucleotides not matched to a gene: 5. The chain's CDR3 is CSARDLASGSTDTQYF. Written as DNA, the CDR3 is TGCAGTGCTAGAGATCTGGCTAGCGGGAGCACAGATACGCAGTATTTT.

This clonotype has only a few counts. The chain combines TRBV5-4 with TRBJ2-1; D uncertain. The CDR3 is made up of 13 amino acids. The V end was cut by 1 base, the J end by 8 bases, with 10 bases between. CDR1 is SGHNT, CDR2 YYREEE, per germline (reference sequence). CDR3 DNA: TGTGCCAGCAGCTTGTCGTATTTGGATGAGCAGTTCTTC. This encodes CASSLSYLDEQFF.

This clonotype has at least ten counts. The V gene is TRBV7-6, the J gene TRBJ2-1; tentative D call: TRBD2 (5 bases). This CDR3 has 16 residues. Germline CDR1 and CDR2: SGHVS and FNYEAQ. Trimming removed 5 bases from V and 0 bases from J, with 14 bases in between. The CDR3 loop is CASSPGRGSSYNEQFF. CDR3 DNA: TGTGCCAGCAGCCCTGGACGTGGGAGCTCCTACAATGAGCAGTTCTTC.

About this clonotype: The junction shows a germline mismatch at one end, possibly a read error. The rearrangement links TRBV5-5 to TRBJ2-5; TRBD2 aligns across 8 bases. Germline assignment: CDR1 SGHKS and CDR2 YYEKEE (reference sequence). The CDR3 is 14 amino acids. The CDR3 spells CANSPGGTEETQYF. Here the CDR3 DNA reads TGTGCCAACAGCCCGGGGGGGACGGAAGAGACCCAGTACTTC.

This clonotype was picked up many times. This rearrangement joins TRBV27 to TRBJ2-5, with TRBD2 as a possible D gene (6 bases). The germline V gene encodes CDR1 MNHEY and CDR2 SMNVEV (reference sequence). Trimming removed 6 bases from V and 2 bases from J, with 10 bases in between. CDR3 length equals 13 residues. CDR3 sequence reads: CASSLRGQETQYF. The CDR3 DNA follows: TGTGCCAGCAGCTTGCGGGGACAAGAGACCCAGTACTTC.

This clonotype was counted a few times. The chain uses TRBV9 and TRBJ1-2, with 9 bases lining up with TRBD1. CDR1 is SGDLS and CDR2 is YYNGEE in the germline V gene. V was pared by 5 bases and J by 6 bases, with 8 bases of the junction left unmatched. The length of the CDR3 is 14 residues. The chain's CDR3 is CASSLTGGANGYTF. In nucleotides, the CDR3 is TGTGCCAGCAGTCTCACAGGGGGCGCGAATGGCTACACCTTC.

The chain employs TRBV6-5 and TRBJ2-3; 13 bases align to TRBD2. V shed 5 bases, J shed 2 bases, and the junction held 4 bases outside the gene matches. The CDR3 covers 16 residues. CDR1 and CDR2 from the germline V gene are MNHEY and SVGAGI. CDR3: CASSGGLAGTTDTQYF. The CDR3 DNA follows: TGTGCCAGCAGTGGGGGACTAGCGGGAACCACAGATACGCAGTATTTT.

This clonotype was counted between two and nine times. The V gene is TRBV18, the J gene TRBJ2-1, with a possible D match to TRBD1 (5 bases). There are 15 residues in the CDR3. V lost 3 bases, J lost 1 base, and 10 bases lay in between. Germline values: CDR1 KGHSH, CDR2 LQKENI. The CDR3 nucleotides read TGTGCCAGCTCACCTATCGACAGATCCTACAATGAGCAGTTCTTC. It specifies CASSPIDRSYNEQFF.

There are many counts of this clonotype. The genes are TRBV30 and TRBJ2-5; D perhaps matches TRBD1 (5 bases). The V end was cut by 2 bases, the J end by 1 base, with 8 bases between. Germline V gene sequence: CDR1 GTSNPN, CDR2 SVGIG (reference sequence). The CDR3 extends over 13 amino acids. This CDR3 reads CAWSSDTQETQYF. The CDR3 nucleotides are TGTGCCTGGAGTTCGGACACCCAAGAGACCCAGTACTTC. Based on the CDR3 plus reference TRBV30 and TRBJ2-5, the full variable domain is SQTIHQWPATLVQPVGSPLSLECTVEGTSNPNLYWYRQAAGRGLQLLFYSVGIGQISSEVPQNLSASRPQDRQFILSSKKLLLSDSGFYLCAWSSDTQETQYFGPGTRLLVL.

This clonotype is a singleton in its sample. This chain joins TRBV5-1 and TRBJ2-5; the D gene is possibly TRBD1 (6 bases). The CDR3 consists of 16 residues. The germline gives CDR1 SGHRS, CDR2 YFSETQ. The ends were cut back, 0 bases at V and 2 bases at J, with 14 bases in the middle. Written as DNA, the CDR3 is TGCGCCAGCAGCTTGGGGGGGCGAGGTTTTCAAGAGACCCAGTACTTC. Encoded protein: CASSLGGRGFQETQYF.

This clonotype was picked up one time. The rearrangement uses TRBV28 and TRBJ2-7; tentatively, D is TRBD1 (6 bases). This CDR3 spans 14 amino acids. Trimming left V 6 bases short and J 4 bases short, with 16 bases between. CDR1 and CDR2 (germline): MDHEN, SYDVKM. In DNA, the CDR3 is TGTGCCAGCAGCCTAGGGGGATCCACGTACGAGCAGTACTTC. Protein: CASSLGGSTYEQYF.

J is TRBJ1-1 and V is TRBV5-1; D is perhaps TRBD1 (6 bases). Per germline, CDR1 SGHRS and CDR2 YFSETQ. There are 13 residues in the CDR3. V was trimmed by 7 bases and J by 4 bases, leaving 14 bases between them. CDR3 coding DNA: TGCGCCAGCCGGGGGGACATGGGCACTGAAGCTTTCTTT. Its protein product is CASRGDMGTEAFF.

This clonotype has a handful of counts. This CDR3 is CSARKTGSSYNEQFF. The DNA of the CDR3 is TGCAGTGCTAGGAAAACAGGGAGCTCCTACAATGAGCAGTTCTTC. This sequence joins TRBV20-1 and TRBJ2-1, with TRBD1 as a possible D gene (6 bases). The V end lost 3 bases, the J end lost 0 bases, and 12 bases lay between the germline ends. This CDR3 region has 15 residues. Germline CDR1 is DFQATT and CDR2 is SNEGSKA (reference sequence).

This clonotype has a count of ten or more. The V and J genes are TRBV11-2 and TRBJ1-4, with 8 bases matching TRBD1. CDR1 is SGHAT, CDR2 FQNNGV, per germline. This CDR3 comprises 16 residues. Trimming took 3 bases from V and 4 from J; bases not matched to a gene: 7. CDR3: CASSFGQGADNEKLFF. The CDR3 DNA is TGTGCCAGCAGCTTCGGGCAGGGGGCTGATAATGAAAAACTGTTTTTT.

The chain recombines TRBV2 with TRBJ1-5; D is unclear. V was cut by 5 bases and J by 5 bases, with 10 bases left in between. Germline assignment: CDR1 SNHLY and CDR2 FYNNEI. The CDR3 is 13 amino acids. CDR3 DNA: TGTGCCAGCAGTTCGCAGAGAGATCAGCCCCAGCATTTT. This codes for CASSSQRDQPQHF.

This clonotype has only a few counts. The chain joins TRBV9 to TRBJ2-7; no firm D call. The CDR3 is made up of 14 amino acids. Germline V CDR1 and CDR2: SGDLS, YYNGEE. The V end lost 0 bases, the J end lost 1 base, and 8 bases lay between the germline ends. CDR3 DNA sequence: TGTGCCAGCAGCGTAGTTGACGGTTCCTACGAGCAGTACTTC. Translation: CASSVVDGSYEQYF.

The chain recombines TRBV19 with TRBJ1-1; possibly TRBD1 for D (5 bases). Looked up from germline, CDR1 is LNHDA and CDR2 is SQIVND (reference sequence). The CDR3 runs to 14 residues. Deletions cut 6 bases from V and 11 bases from J, with 22 bases between. This CDR3 is CASRGIGGGADAFF. In nucleotides, the CDR3 is TGTGCCAGTAGGGGGATCGGAGGTGGGGCAGACGCTTTCTTT.

The gene calls are TRBV6-2 or TRBV6-3 and TRBJ1-5; a possible D gene is TRBD1 (5 bases). V shed 2 bases and J shed 0 bases, with 14 bases lying between them. There are 17 residues in the CDR3. The germline gives CDR1 MNHEY, CDR2 SVGEGT. The CDR3 DNA follows: TGTGCCAGCAGTTACCCCATAGGGGACCTTAGCAATCAGCCCCAGCATTTT. Translated, it gives CASSYPIGDLSNQPQHF.

This clonotype was observed at least ten times. Sequence at one end of the junction differs from germline and may be a read error. The chain recombines TRBV5-5 with TRBJ2-5; TRBD2 matches 13 bases. Germline CDR1 and CDR2: SGHKS and YYEKEE (reference sequence). The CDR3 extends over 16 amino acids. In nucleotides, the CDR3 is TGTGCCAGCACCTTGCCAGGACTAGCGGGGGAAGAGACCCAGTACTTC. Residues: CASTLPGLAGEETQYF. The variable domain in full, completed from reference TRBV5-5 and TRBJ2-5, reads DAGVTQSPTHLIKTRGQQVTLRCSPISGHKSVSWYQQVLGQGPQFIFQYYEKEERGRGNFPDRFSARQFPNYSSELNVNALLLGDSALYLCASTLPGLAGEETQYFGPGTRLLVL.

The chain is built from TRBV7-9 and TRBJ1-3; D is unresolved. There are 17 residues in the CDR3. Between the trimmed V and J ends, which lost 4 bases and 0 bases, there was a span of 16 bases. Germline V gene sequence: CDR1 SEHNR, CDR2 FQNEAQ (reference sequence). CDR3 bases: TGTGCCAGCAGCTCGCCGATGAGTGGGAACTCTGGAAACACCATATATTTT. Protein product: CASSSPMSGNSGNTIYF.